Each of the 10 T cell receptor beta chains below was sequenced from the same sample in a study of T cells in tuberculosis. Produced via immunoSEQ multiplex PCR; TCRdb's table is partial and in-frame only. The repertoire holds some 31,000 clones, with approximately 90% as singletons. Time point indicated: new active TB diagnosis, blood taken before or within 7 days of starting treatment. The source was PBMCs, collected at tuberculosis diagnosis. All receptors derive from an adult with tuberculosis.

In its sample, this clone was seen once. The rearrangement links TRBV4-3 to TRBJ1-2; possibly TRBD1 for D (5 bases). V was cut by 0 bases and J by 0 bases, with 14 bases left in between. CDR3 length: 17 amino acids. Germline V gives CDR1 LGHNA, CDR2 YSLEER. Written as DNA, the CDR3 is TGCGCCAGCAGCCAAGACGGGACTACCTTAGCTAACTATGGCTACACCTTC. Amino acids: CASSQDGTTLANYGYTF.

A few counts support this clone. The chain couples TRBV30 to TRBJ1-2, with D possibly being TRBD1 (5 bases). This CDR3 has 15 amino acids. V shed 2 bases and J shed 5 bases, with 18 bases lying between them. Germline lookup yields CDR1 GTSNPN and CDR2 SVGIG (reference sequence). The CDR3 here is CAWSLRRQLTYGYTF. Here the CDR3 DNA reads TGTGCCTGGAGTCTGAGACGACAGTTAACGTATGGCTACACCTTC.

This sequence joins TRBV5-1 and TRBJ1-2, with a tentative D call TRBD1 (6 bases). CDR3 length equals 13 residues. The germline CDR1 and CDR2 sequences are SGHRS and YFSETQ. Trimming took 5 bases from V and 5 from J, leaving 13 bases between them. CDR3 region: CASRQGIGYGYTF. The CDR3 coding sequence is TGCGCCAGCAGACAGGGAATCGGGTATGGCTACACCTTC.

CDR3 nucleotides: TGTGCCAGCCGCACAGGGTGGGATTCACCCCTCCACTTT. It yields the protein CASRTGWDSPLHF. The J gene is TRBJ1-6, the V gene TRBV25-1, with a possible D match to TRBD1 (6 bases). The length of the CDR3 is 13 residues. Trimming removed 8 bases at V and 8 bases at J, with 13 bases between. CDR1 is MGHDK and CDR2 is SYGVNS in the germline V gene. Together with reference TRBV25-1 and TRBJ1-6, the CDR3 gives the full variable domain: EADIYQTPRYLVIGTGKKITLECSQTMGHDKMYWYQQDPGMELHLIHYSYGVNSTEKGDLSSESTVSRIRTEHFPLTLESARPSHTSQYLCASRTGWDSPLHFGNGTRLTVT.

The chain joins TRBV5-4 to TRBJ1-2; D call uncertain. The germline V gene encodes CDR1 SGHNT and CDR2 YYREEE (reference sequence). This CDR3 has 15 amino acids. V lost 4 bases and J lost 4, with 17 bases in between. DNA for the CDR3: TGTGCCAGCAGCAAGAGCCCCTCAGGAGGCTATGGCTACACCTTC. Translated: CASSKSPSGGYGYTF.

The V call is TRBV11-3, the J call TRBJ2-3; D remains unclear. The CDR3 length is 12 residues. Germline lookup yields CDR1 SGHNT and CDR2 YENEEA. The V gene lost 5 bases and the J gene lost 0 bases, with 3 bases spanning the gap. DNA for the CDR3: TGTGCCAGCAGCCAAAGCACAGATACGCAGTATTTT. Its protein product is CASSQSTDTQYF.

The J gene is TRBJ1-1, the V gene TRBV6-5; no firm D call. CDR1 MNHEY and CDR2 SVGAGI come from the germline V gene. The CDR3 has 14 residues. V lost 3 bases, J lost 1 base, and 9 bases lay in between. CDR3 sequence: CASSYWGENTEAFF. DNA for the CDR3: TGTGCCAGCAGTTATTGGGGAGAGAACACTGAAGCTTTCTTT.

The count of this clone is one. The chain joins TRBV18 to TRBJ1-1, with a possible D match to TRBD1 (5 bases). From germline, CDR1 is KGHSH and CDR2 LQKENI. The CDR3 is made up of 15 amino acids. The germline V and J ends were trimmed by 1 base and 3 bases, with 12 bases remaining between them. The CDR3 sequence is CASSPLPGRDTEAFF. The CDR3 nucleotides are TGTGCCAGCTCACCACTTCCAGGGAGGGACACTGAAGCTTTCTTT.

This clone has a single count. V and J are TRBV5-6 and TRBJ2-7; D ambiguous. CDR3 length: 16 residues. Germline V gene data show CDR1 as SGHDT and CDR2 as YYEEEE. V lost 0 bases to trimming and J lost 3 bases, with 16 bases between them. CDR3 amino acids: CASSLERGHVGYEQYV. CDR3 bases: TGTGCCAGCAGCTTGGAGCGTGGTCACGTTGGCTACGAGCAGTACGTC.

The CDR3 nucleotides are TGTGCCATCAGGCCCCTGACGGGAGACGAGCAGTACTTC. Translating gives CAIRPLTGDEQYF. This chain links TRBV10-3 with TRBJ2-7, with D possibly being TRBD2 (6 bases). Germline V gives CDR1 ENHRY, CDR2 SYGVKD. The CDR3 runs to 13 residues. Trimming shortened V by 6 bases and J by 5 bases, and 14 bases separated the two germline ends.